Following are 6 T cell receptor beta chains from one sample sequenced in a study of T cell repertoires in cytomegalovirus infection. No antigen has been assigned to these receptors. TCRdb recomputed calls from the reads with MiXCR, one row per CDR3 protein. Of about 570,000 distinct CDR3 sequences in the sample, 40% are singletons; the top ten hold about 48%. The sequencing used cultured PBMCs, collected from culture after CMV antigen stimulation. The receptors derive from a human donor in good health (CMV status not recorded). Some clones in this sample may be carry-over from other donors' samples.

The chain employs TRBV5-1 and TRBJ1-6; 7 bases are a match to TRBD1. CDR3 length: 16 residues. CDR1 and CDR2 (germline): SGHRS, YFSETQ. V shed 2 bases and J 10 bases; nucleotides not matched to a gene: 12. CDR3 amino acids: CASSFGTGTAGSPLHF. The CDR3 nucleotides read TGCGCCAGCAGCTTTGGTACCGGGACAGCGGGGTCACCCCTCCACTTT.

This clonotype was detected only a few times. The genes are TRBV4-1 and TRBJ1-5; D uncertain. The V gene lost 0 bases and the J gene lost 2 bases, with 11 bases spanning the gap. In germline, CDR1 is MGHRA, CDR2 YSYEKL. The CDR3 contains 16 residues. CDR3 in amino acids: CASSQDRPRGNQPQHF. CDR3 DNA sequence: TGCGCCAGCAGCCAAGATCGTCCTCGGGGCAATCAGCCCCAGCATTTT.

The chain employs TRBV5-1 and TRBJ1-1; TRBD1 might be the D (5 bases). Germline loops: CDR1 SGHRS, CDR2 YFSETQ. V was cut by 2 bases and J by 2 bases, with 10 bases left in between. CDR3 length: 14 amino acids. CDR3 protein: CASSFSRDNTEAFF. The DNA for the CDR3 is TGCGCCAGCAGCTTTTCCAGGGACAACACTGAAGCTTTCTTT. The full variable domain, rest sourced from reference TRBV5-1 and TRBJ1-1, is KAGVTQTPRYLIKTRGQQVTLSCSPISGHRSVSWYQQTPGQGLQFLFEYFSETQRNKGNFPGRFSGRQFSNSRSEMNVSTLELGDSALYLCASSFSRDNTEAFFGQGTRLTVV.

This clonotype was picked up a small number of times. V gene TRBV7-2 combines with J gene TRBJ1-2; perhaps TRBD1 as D (5 bases). Germline CDR1 and CDR2: SGHTA and FQGNSA. V was trimmed by 4 bases and J by 7 bases, leaving 13 bases between them. This CDR3 comprises 13 residues. The CDR3 region has the DNA TGTGCCAGCAGCTCCTCCGGGGCCGCTGGCTACACCTTC. The encoded protein is CASSSSGAAGYTF.

This clonotype appeared a few times. The J gene is TRBJ2-3, the V gene TRBV19; TRBD2 matches at 11 bases. The CDR3 has 16 residues. Germline V gives CDR1 LNHDA, CDR2 SQIVND (reference sequence). Trimming took 5 bases from V and 2 from J; bases not matched to a gene: 6. CDR3 DNA sequence: TGTGCCAGTAGTTCGGGACTAGCGGTAAACACAGATACGCAGTATTTT. It yields the protein CASSSGLAVNTDTQYF.

The chain combines TRBV12-3 or TRBV12-4 with TRBJ2-5; D gene unclear. Trimming took 6 bases from V and 2 from J, leaving 10 bases between them. The CDR3 totals 13 residues. CDR3 residues: CASSPTEQETQYF. CDR3 in DNA: TGTGCCAGCAGCCCCACAGAACAAGAGACCCAGTACTTC.